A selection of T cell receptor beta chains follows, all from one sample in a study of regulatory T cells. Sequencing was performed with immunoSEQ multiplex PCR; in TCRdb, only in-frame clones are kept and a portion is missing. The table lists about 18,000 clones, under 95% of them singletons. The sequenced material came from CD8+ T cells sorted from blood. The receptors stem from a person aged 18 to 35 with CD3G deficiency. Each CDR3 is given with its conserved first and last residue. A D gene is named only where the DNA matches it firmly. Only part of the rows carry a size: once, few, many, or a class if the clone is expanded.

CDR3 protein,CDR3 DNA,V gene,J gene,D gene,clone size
CASSTGSASGAYEQYF,TGTGCCAGCAGCACCGGATCTGCTAGCGGGGCCTACGAGCAGTACTTC,TRBV11-2,TRBJ2-7,TRBD2,.
CASSYDSYNEQFF,TGTGCCAGCAGCTATGACAGTTACAATGAGCAGTTCTTC,TRBV7-8,TRBJ2-1,.,.
CASSQYTDTQYF,TGTGCCAGCAGCCAATACACAGATACGCAGTATTTT,TRBV4-2,TRBJ2-3,.,.
CTSSPPGHPAPGANVLTF,TGCACCAGCAGCCCCCCGGGACACCCTGCCCCTGGGGCCAACGTCCTGACTTTC,TRBV1,TRBJ2-6,.,.
CASSQGAGELFF,TGTGCCAGCAGCCAGGGCGCCGGGGAGCTGTTTTTT,TRBV5-6,TRBJ2-2,.,.
CASSEVGTGAKELFF,TGTGCCAGCAGTGAAGTTGGGACAGGGGCGAAGGAGCTGTTTTTT,TRBV6-1,TRBJ2-2,TRBD1,.
CASSTQVYSGANVLTF,TGTGCCAGTAGTACGCAGGTTTACTCTGGGGCCAACGTCCTGACTTTC,TRBV19,TRBJ2-6,.,once
CASSAQGALSTQYF,TGTGCCAGCAGCGCGCAGGGTGCCCTCTCGACCCAGTACTTC,TRBV7-8,TRBJ2-5,.,few
CARSCRLAEETQYF,TGTGCCAGAAGTTGCAGACTAGCGGAAGAGACCCAGTACTTC,TRBV5-3,TRBJ2-5,TRBD2,.
CASSQDQGLGYEQYF,TGCGCCAGCAGCCAAGATCAGGGCCTGGGGTACGAGCAGTACTTC,TRBV4-1,TRBJ2-7,.,.
CASSLKGIGYGYTF,TGTGCCAGCAGTTTAAAGGGGATAGGCTATGGCTACACCTTC,TRBV28,TRBJ1-2,.,.
CASSQANTGELFF,TGTGCCAGCAGCCAAGCGAACACCGGGGAGCTGTTTTTT,TRBV9,TRBJ2-2,.,.
CAIRSPSVDEQYF,TGTGCCATCAGGTCCCCCTCCGTGGACGAGCAGTACTTC,TRBV10-3,TRBJ2-7,.,.
CASSARGGTEAFF,TGTGCCAGCAGCGCCAGGGGGGGAACTGAAGCTTTCTTT,TRBV7-9,TRBJ1-1,TRBD1,.
CASSREGGEQYF,TGTGCCAGCTCACGGGAGGGCGGAGAGCAGTACTTC,TRBV18,TRBJ2-7,TRBD2,.
CASNRDGTDTQYF,TGTGCCAGCAACCGGGACGGCACAGATACGCAGTATTTT,TRBV9,TRBJ2-3,.,.
CASSGIPGLNNEQFF,TGTGCCAGCAGTGGAATTCCGGGACTCAACAATGAGCAGTTCTTC,TRBV6-6,TRBJ2-1,.,.
CASSLDQPGDEQFF,TGTGCCAGCAGTTTAGACCAACCAGGAGATGAGCAGTTCTTC,TRBV28,TRBJ2-1,.,medium-sized
CASSPTTRVPDTQYF,TGTGCCAGCAGCCCCACGACTAGAGTCCCAGATACGCAGTATTTT,TRBV7-8,TRBJ2-3,.,.
CASSSPGTSGNTIYF,TGTGCCAGCAGCTCACCCGGGACGTCTGGAAACACCATATATTTT,TRBV14,TRBJ1-3,.,.
CASGPRNEQFF,TGTGCCAGCGGTCCCCGCAATGAGCAGTTCTTC,TRBV6-1,TRBJ2-1,.,.
CASSLRLGQETQYF,TGTGCCAGCAGCTTGAGGTTAGGCCAAGAGACCCAGTACTTC,TRBV5-6,TRBJ2-5,.,.
CASSQDSGAINQPQHF,TGCGCCAGCAGCCAAGACAGTGGGGCAATTAATCAGCCCCAGCATTTT,TRBV4-3,TRBJ1-5,.,.
CAWSSENRGHTEAFF,TGTGCCTGGAGTTCAGAAAACAGGGGGCACACTGAAGCTTTCTTT,TRBV30,TRBJ1-1,TRBD1,few
CASSLVTEAFF,TGTGCCAGCAGCTTAGTTACTGAAGCTTTCTTT,TRBV13,TRBJ1-1,.,.
CASSLEPRREKLFF,TGTGCCAGCAGCTTGGAACCGCGCCGTGAAAAACTGTTTTTT,TRBV5-6,TRBJ1-4,.,.
CASSLTPGGAGETQYF,TGTGCCAGCAGTCTGACGCCAGGGGGCGCGGGAGAGACCCAGTACTTC,TRBV27,TRBJ2-5,TRBD1,once
CASSYVGQANSPLHF,TGTGCCAGCAGTTACGTGGGACAGGCGAATTCACCCCTCCACTTT,TRBV6-5,TRBJ1-6,TRBD1,.
CASSLEGGTSNEQFF,TGCGCCAGCAGCTTGGAAGGCGGGACTAGCAATGAGCAGTTCTTC,TRBV5-1,TRBJ2-1,TRBD2,.
CASSRMTEMTAPSRNTIYF,TGTGCCAGCAGTCGTATGACAGAAATGACAGCCCCATCGAGGAACACCATATATTTT,TRBV5-4,TRBJ1-3,.,.
CASSFTYEQYF,TGCGCCAGCAGTTTTACCTACGAGCAGTACTTC,TRBV5-1,TRBJ2-7,.,.
CATSRDQGHYSEAFF,TGTGCCACCAGCAGAGACCAAGGACACTACAGTGAAGCTTTCTTT,TRBV15,TRBJ1-1,.,.